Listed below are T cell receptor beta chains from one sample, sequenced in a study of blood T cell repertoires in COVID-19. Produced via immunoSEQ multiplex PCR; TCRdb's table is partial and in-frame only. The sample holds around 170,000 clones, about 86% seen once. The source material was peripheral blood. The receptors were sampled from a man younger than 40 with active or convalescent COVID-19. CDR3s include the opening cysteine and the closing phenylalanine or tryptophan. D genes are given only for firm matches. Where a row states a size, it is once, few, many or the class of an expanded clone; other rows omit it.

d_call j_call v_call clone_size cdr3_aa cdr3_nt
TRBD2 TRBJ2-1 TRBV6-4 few CASSRGEYNEQFF TGTGCCAGCAGCCGGGGGGAATACAATGAGCAGTTCTTC
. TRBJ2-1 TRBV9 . CASSSLGGGGGEQFF TGTGCCAGCAGCTCGTTAGGGGGGGGAGGCGGTGAGCAGTTCTTC
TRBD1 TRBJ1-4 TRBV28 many CASLDDRGREKLFF TGTGCCAGCTTAGACGACAGGGGGCGTGAAAAACTGTTTTTT
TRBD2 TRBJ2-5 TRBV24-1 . CATSDPGAGVETQYF TGTGCCACCAGTGATCCCGGGGCGGGGGTCGAGACCCAGTACTTC
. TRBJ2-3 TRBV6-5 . CASSWGRTLTDTQYF TGTGCCAGCAGCTGGGGCCGCACCTTAACAGATACGCAGTATTTT
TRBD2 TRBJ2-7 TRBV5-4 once CASSSGQTSGSFEQYF TGTGCCAGCAGCTCGGGTCAGACTAGCGGGAGTTTTGAGCAGTACTTC
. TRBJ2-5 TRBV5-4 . CASSLQGTKETQYF TGTGCCAGCAGCCTTCAGGGCACTAAAGAGACCCAGTACTTC
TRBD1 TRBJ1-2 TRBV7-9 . CASTLQGVYYGYTF TGTGCCAGCACCCTACAGGGGGTTTACTATGGCTACACCTTC
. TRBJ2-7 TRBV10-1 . CASSEVGCTGYEQYF TGCGCCAGCAGTGAAGTTGGCTGTACAGGGTACGAGCAGTACTTC
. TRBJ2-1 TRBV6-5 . CASSYSMGGNEQFF TGTGCCAGCAGTTACTCGATGGGGGGCAATGAGCAGTTCTTC
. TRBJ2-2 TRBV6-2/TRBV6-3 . CASSYWRTGGELFF TGTGCCAGCAGTTACTGGCGCACGGGCGGGGAGCTGTTTTTT
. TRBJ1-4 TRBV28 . CASSLTGEKLFF TGTGCCAGCAGTCTCACAGGGGAAAAACTGTTTTTT
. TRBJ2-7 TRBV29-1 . CSVVDSESSYEQYF TGCAGCGTTGTCGACAGTGAAAGCTCCTACGAGCAGTACTTC
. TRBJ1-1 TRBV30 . CAWSVGREIEAFF TGTGCCTGGAGTGTAGGCAGGGAAATTGAAGCTTTCTTT
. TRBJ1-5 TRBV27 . CASRLLTTARPYSNQPQHF TGTGCCAGCAGATTACTGACGACAGCCCGCCCTTATAGCAATCAGCCCCAGCATTTT
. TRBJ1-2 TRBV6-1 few CASSEAGGTYYGYTF TGTGCCAGCAGTGAAGCTGGAGGTACCTACTATGGCTACACCTTC
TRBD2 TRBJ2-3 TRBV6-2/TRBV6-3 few CASSVPGLAVSDTQYF TGTGCCAGCAGTGTGCCGGGACTAGCCGTATCCGATACGCAGTATTTT
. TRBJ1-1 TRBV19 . CASSVGQLMNTEAFF TGTGCCAGTAGTGTAGGACAACTGATGAACACTGAAGCTTTCTTT
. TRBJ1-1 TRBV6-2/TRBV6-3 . CASSPLEVLNTEAFF TGTGCCAGCAGCCCGTTAGAGGTCTTGAACACTGAAGCTTTCTTT
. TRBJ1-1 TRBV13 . CASSEGARGTEAFF TGTGCCAGCAGCGAAGGGGCCAGGGGCACTGAAGCTTTCTTT
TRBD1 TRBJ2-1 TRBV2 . CASSEAGQGAFPLYNEQFF TGTGCCAGCAGTGAAGCGGGACAGGGGGCGTTCCCTCTATACAATGAGCAGTTCTTC
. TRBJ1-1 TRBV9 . CASSASLGDTEAFF TGTGCCAGCAGCGCTAGCCTCGGGGACACTGAAGCTTTCTTT
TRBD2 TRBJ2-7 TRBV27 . CASSSGGRSYEQYF TGTGCCAGCAGTTCCGGCGGGAGATCGTACGAGCAGTACTTC
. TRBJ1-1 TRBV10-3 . CAISVATPGVTEAFF TGTGCCATCAGTGTTGCAACCCCTGGAGTCACTGAAGCTTTCTTT
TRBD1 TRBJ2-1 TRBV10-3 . CAISGQKGQGKDNEQFF TGTGCCATCAGTGGGCAAAAAGGACAGGGGAAAGACAATGAGCAGTTCTTC
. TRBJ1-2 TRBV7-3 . CASSLIVVRDYGYTF TGTGCCAGCAGCTTAATCGTGGTACGGGACTATGGCTACACCTTC
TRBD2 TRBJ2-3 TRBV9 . CASSTPPAGELPDTQYF TGTGCCAGCAGCACCCCCCCGGCGGGAGAGCTCCCAGATACGCAGTATTTT
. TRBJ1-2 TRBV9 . CASSGGNRGGYTF TGTGCCAGCAGCGGCGGTAACCGGGGTGGCTACACCTTC
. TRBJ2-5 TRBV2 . CASSRETQYF TGTGCCAGCAGTCGGGAGACCCAGTACTTC
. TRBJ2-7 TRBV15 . CATSRVGLEEQYF TGTGCCACCAGCAGAGTCGGTTTAGAGGAGCAGTACTTC
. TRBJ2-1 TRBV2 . CAITYRGSSYNEQFF TGTGCCATCACCTACCGGGGAAGCTCCTACAATGAGCAGTTCTTC
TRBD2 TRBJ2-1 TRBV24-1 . CATSVLREGEQFF TGTGCCACCAGTGTTCTCCGGGAGGGAGAGCAGTTCTTC
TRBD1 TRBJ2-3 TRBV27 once CASSPAGTASSSTDTQYF TGTGCCAGCAGTCCCGCCGGGACAGCATCATCTAGCACAGATACGCAGTATTTT
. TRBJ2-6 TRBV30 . CAWSAGTSGANVLTF TGTGCCTGGAGTGCGGGTACCTCTGGGGCCAACGTCCTGACTTTC
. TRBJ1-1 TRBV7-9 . CASSFQGMNTEAFF TGTGCCAGCAGCTTCCAGGGGATGAACACTGAAGCTTTCTTT
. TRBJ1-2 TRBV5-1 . CASSFGPLDGYTF TGCGCCAGCAGCTTCGGTCCCCTAGATGGCTACACCTTC